These 17 T cell receptor beta chains originate from one sample sequenced in a study of cytomegalovirus exposure and HLA in healthy donors (dated by TCRdb to about 2017). Libraries were constructed by the immunoSEQ multiplex PCR assay. The multiplex PCR relied on a mix of 60 forward primers for TCR Vbeta segments and 13 reverse primers for TCR Jbeta segments. What TCRdb holds here is the immuneACCESS table cut down to in-frame rearrangements. Part of the clones is not present; checked against another copy, under half of the missing clones reflect an unresolved V gene, and the others are unexplained. The sample table shows about 150,000 clones, and 76% are seen once. The ten largest clones add up to 1.5% to 2% of the sample. The sequencing sample was made of PBMCs. These receptors were collected from a man aged 40-49 years in good health and CMV-seronegative.

J is TRBJ2-5 and V is TRBV5-5, with D possibly being TRBD2 (6 bases). Germline V gives CDR1 SGHKS, CDR2 YYEKEE (reference sequence). Trimming took off 4 bases at V and 2 bases at J, with 18 bases between the two ends. The CDR3 length is 16 residues. CDR3 protein: CASSTPGLTSQETQYF. CDR3 DNA sequence: TGTGCCAGCAGCACCCCGGGACTCACATCTCAAGAGACCCAGTACTTC.

The genes are TRBV5-3 and TRBJ2-1; D possibly corresponds to TRBD2 (7 bases). TRBV5-3 is annotated as an ORF whose role is uncertain. Trimming cost V 4 bases and J 1 base, with 12 bases left between them. The CDR3 is made up of 15 amino acids. The CDR3 spells CARSLRGGSYNEQFF. The DNA for the CDR3 is TGTGCCAGAAGCCTGAGGGGGGGGTCCTACAATGAGCAGTTCTTC.

The chain uses TRBV2 and TRBJ2-4; 9 bases match TRBD2. In germline, CDR1 is SNHLY, CDR2 FYNNEI. This CDR3 region has 13 residues. The ends lost 4 bases at V and 9 bases at J; junction bases unmatched: 4. CDR3 coding DNA: TGTGCCAGCAGTGCCAGCGGGGGGAGCATTCAGTACTTC. Its protein product is CASSASGGSIQYF.

V is TRBV5-4 and J is TRBJ2-2; 12 nucleotides match TRBD2. Trimming took 2 bases from V and 0 from J; bases not matched to a gene: 2. Germline values: CDR1 SGHNT, CDR2 YYREEE (reference sequence). CDR3 size: 17 residues. The CDR3 sequence is CASSLGLAGPNTGELFF. The CDR3 DNA is TGTGCCAGCAGCTTAGGACTAGCGGGACCGAACACCGGGGAGCTGTTTTTT.

The chain uses TRBV5-1 and TRBJ2-7; 9 bases line up with TRBD1. The trim removed 0 bases at V and 4 bases at J, leaving 8 bases unmatched. The V gene's germline CDR1 is SGHRS and CDR2 YFSETQ. The CDR3 has 16 residues. As DNA, the CDR3 is TGCGCCAGCAGCTTGGTTGTAGGACAGGGGTATTACGAGCAGTACTTC. Translated: CASSLVVGQGYYEQYF.

This clone was detected only once. The chain is built from TRBV7-9 and TRBJ1-5, with 9 positions matching TRBD1. The J segment lost 0 bases and the V segment lost 1 base, leaving 1 base of the junction unmatched. Germline values: CDR1 SEHNR, CDR2 FQNEAQ (reference sequence). This CDR3 has 16 residues. This chain's CDR3 is CASSLGTGDSNQPQHF. CDR3 DNA: TGTGCCAGCAGCTTAGGGACAGGGGATAGCAATCAGCCCCAGCATTTT.

This clone has only a few counts. The chain carries TRBV27 and TRBJ2-5, with TRBD1 as a possible D gene (5 bases). The J call is uncertain, as TRBJ2-7 better fits the DNA end. Germline V gives CDR1 MNHEY, CDR2 SMNVEV (reference sequence). This CDR3 region has 15 residues. This CDR3 is CASSPTPQGSYEQYF. As DNA, the CDR3 is TGTGCCAGCAGTCCCACCCCTCAGGGCTCCTACGAGCAGTACTTC.

The chain couples TRBV4-2 to TRBJ2-3; 7 positions match TRBD2. Germline V gene data show CDR1 as LGHNA and CDR2 as YNFKEQ. The CDR3 has 16 residues. Losses at the gene ends were 1 base for V and 4 bases for J; bases not matched to a gene: 8. The CDR3: CASSQAVSGIADTQYF. CDR3 DNA: TGTGCCAGCAGCCAAGCGGTGAGCGGGATAGCAGATACGCAGTATTTT.

The chain employs TRBV5-1 and TRBJ1-4; D possibly corresponds to TRBD1 (6 bases). CDR3 size: 14 residues. The V and J ends lost 4 bases and 2 bases respectively, with 9 bases between them. The germline CDR1 and CDR2 sequences are SGHRS and YFSETQ. CDR3 nucleotides: TGCGCCAGCAGCAAGGGGGTGACTAATGAAAAACTGTTTTTT. This sequence encodes CASSKGVTNEKLFF.

The V gene is TRBV6-5, the J gene TRBJ2-7; 11 bases line up with TRBD1. This CDR3 comprises 15 residues. J gave up 3 bases and V 2 bases, and 3 bases lay outside the gene matches. CDR1 and CDR2 (germline): MNHEY, SVGAGI. The CDR3 loop is CASSYEGTGGYEQYF. The CDR3 DNA reads as TGTGCCAGCAGTTACGAAGGGACAGGGGGCTACGAGCAGTACTTC.

This chain joins TRBV27 and TRBJ2-1; the D gene is possibly TRBD2 (5 bases). The germline V gene has CDR1 MNHEY and CDR2 SMNVEV (reference sequence). The CDR3 runs to 14 residues. The germline V and J ends were trimmed by 6 bases and 1 base, with 10 bases remaining between them. The CDR3: CASRSAGSYNEQFF. The CDR3 coding sequence is TGTGCCAGCAGATCGGCGGGTTCCTACAATGAGCAGTTCTTC.

The CDR3 spells CATSRKSDSPLHF. Written as DNA, the CDR3 is TGTGCCACCAGCAGAAAATCAGATTCACCCCTCCACTTT. The rearrangement links TRBV15 to TRBJ1-6; no firm D call. The germline gives CDR1 LNHNV, CDR2 YYDKDF (reference sequence). The CDR3 is made up of 13 amino acids. V shed 2 bases and J shed 8 bases, with 7 bases lying between them. Filled out from reference TRBV15 and TRBJ1-6, the complete variable domain reads DAMVIQNPRYQVTQFGKPVTLSCSQTLNHNVMYWYQQKSSQAPKLLFHYYDKDFNNEADTPDNFQSRRPNTSFCFLDIRSPGLGDTAMYLCATSRKSDSPLHFGNGTRLTVT.

The chain joins TRBV18 to TRBJ2-1, with 14 bases identical to TRBD2. The CDR3 contains 17 residues. Trimming cost V 3 bases and J 9 bases; bases outside gene matches: 10. Per germline, CDR1 KGHSH and CDR2 LQKENI. The CDR3 is CASSPGLAGVRIGEQFF. Written as DNA, the CDR3 is TGTGCCAGCTCACCGGGACTAGCGGGAGTCCGCATAGGTGAGCAGTTCTTC. The whole variable domain, remainder taken from reference TRBV18 and TRBJ2-1, is NAGVMQNPRHLVRRRGQEARLRCSPMKGHSHVYWYRQLPEEGLKFMVYLQKENIIDESGMPKERFSAEFPKEGPSILRIQQVVRGDSAAYFCASSPGLAGVRIGEQFFGPGTRLTVL.

The chain uses TRBV27 and TRBJ1-2; no firm D call. This CDR3 has 16 residues. The ends were cut back, 5 bases at V and 4 bases at J, with 20 bases in the middle. Germline V gene lookup returns CDR1 MNHEY and CDR2 SMNVEV (reference sequence). The CDR3 sequence: CASSLLTPYEGYGYTF. CDR3 nucleotides: TGTGCCAGCAGTCTCCTCACACCCTATGAGGGCTATGGCTACACCTTC.

The chain's CDR3 is CASSVAGLAGGSSTDTQYF. The CDR3 DNA follows: TGTGCCAGCAGCGTAGCGGGACTAGCGGGAGGATCTAGCACAGATACGCAGTATTTT. The rearrangement links TRBV9 to TRBJ2-3; 15 bases match TRBD2. The CDR3 contains 19 residues. J was trimmed by 0 bases and V by 0 bases; bases with no gene match: 5. CDR1 and CDR2 (germline): SGDLS, YYNGEE.

The V call is TRBV5-6, the J call TRBJ1-5; no firm D call. The ends were cut back, 5 bases at V and 0 bases at J, with 12 bases in the middle. The CDR3 spans 15 residues. The V gene's germline CDR1 is SGHDT and CDR2 YYEEEE. CDR3 coding DNA: TGTGCCAGCAGTCCGTCAGGATTTAGCAATCAGCCCCAGCATTTT. This encodes CASSPSGFSNQPQHF.

J is TRBJ1-1 and V is TRBV11-3; the match to TRBD1 covers 7 bases. The CDR3 is 16 amino acids. Trimming removed 5 bases from V and 5 bases from J; junction bases left unmatched: 14. Germline V gene data show CDR1 as SGHNT and CDR2 as YENEEA. This chain's CDR3 is CASSEGTVGGLTEAFF. CDR3 nucleotide sequence: TGTGCCAGCAGCGAGGGGACAGTCGGCGGTTTGACTGAAGCTTTCTTT.